The 4 T cell receptor beta chains in this list originate from one sample, sequenced in a study of shared clonotypes between healthy human individuals. This table comes from immunoSEQ multiplex PCR, and its TCRdb copy is limited to in-frame clones, with some not included. This sample yields about 1 million clones, of which 60% to 80% are seen a single time; around 1.5% belongs to the top ten. The sample comprised memory CD4+ T cells sorted from blood. Subset specified: CD45RA-negative fraction. The receptors here all came from a man aged 18-30 years in good health.

This chain uses TRBV18 with TRBJ1-6; a weak D match, TRBD1 (5 bases). Germline V lookup: CDR1 KGHSH, CDR2 LQKENI. The CDR3 sequence is 15 residues long. Trimming left V 0 bases short and J 10 bases short, with 13 bases between. In nucleotides, the CDR3 is TGTGCCAGCTCACCACCGGGAAGGGACGGGTCACCCCTCCACTTT. Its translation is CASSPPGRDGSPLHF.

The rearrangement links TRBV5-4 to TRBJ2-5; tentatively, D is TRBD1 or TRBD2 (5 bases each). With 0 bases removed from V and 3 bases from J, the gap between germline ends came to 9 bases. The CDR3 is made up of 14 amino acids. Germline V gives CDR1 SGHNT, CDR2 YYREEE (reference sequence). The CDR3 reads CASSLALGEETQYF. The CDR3 DNA follows: TGTGCCAGCAGCTTGGCCCTGGGGGAAGAGACCCAGTACTTC.

The rearrangement uses TRBV7-2 and TRBJ1-1, with D uncertain. There are 15 residues in the CDR3. Between the trimmed V and J ends, which lost 5 bases and 0 bases, there was a span of 13 bases. Germline-derived CDR1 and CDR2 are SGHTA and FQGNSA. CDR3 DNA sequence: TGTGCCAGCAGCCGACCAGCTAATATGAACACTGAAGCTTTCTTT. It translates to CASSRPANMNTEAFF.

The chain employs TRBV28 and TRBJ1-2; 9 positions agree with TRBD1. There are 15 residues in the CDR3. Germline V gene data show CDR1 as MDHEN and CDR2 as SYDVKM. V lost 6 bases and J lost 8; bases outside the gene matches: 13. Here the CDR3 reads CASSTGQGRLGGYTF. For the CDR3, the DNA is TGTGCCAGCAGCACCGGACAGGGGAGGTTGGGAGGCTACACCTTC.